The rows below give T cell receptor beta chains drawn from one sample of a study of T cell responses to AZD1222 COVID-19 vaccine. Clones were read by immunoSEQ multiplex PCR, and TCRdb kept only the in-frame ones, dropping some. The table records some 150,000 clones, around 89% of them present only once. The sample consisted of peripheral blood, taken on day 0 of MenACWY control vaccination. These receptors were taken from an adult in good health. Both conserved end residues are part of each CDR3. The D gene is left open where the match is weak. Part of the rows lack a size; the others show once, few, many or a class for expanded clones.

TRBJ1-1 | TRBV7-6 | TRBD1 | once | TGTGCCAGCAGCCCGCAGGGGGGCCAAGACACTGAAGCTTTCTTT | CASSPQGGQDTEAFF
TRBJ1-6 | TRBV4-3 | . | . | TGCGCCAGCAGCCAAGTTGGGGCGGGTTCACCCCTCCACTTT | CASSQVGAGSPLHF
TRBJ2-5 | TRBV28 | . | . | TGTGCCAGCAGTTTACCCCTGGACAGCCAAGAGACCCAGTACTTC | CASSLPLDSQETQYF
TRBJ2-7 | TRBV9 | . | . | . | CASSVATGTSRLYF
TRBJ2-1 | TRBV30 | TRBD1 | once | TGTGCCTGGAGTGTAGACCCGCGGGACAGGGGCGATGAGCAGTTCTTC | CAWSVDPRDRGDEQFF
TRBJ2-3 | TRBV10-3 | . | . | TGTGCCATCAGTGAGTCGAAGGGAGTGGGGACAGATACGCAGTATTTT | CAISESKGVGTDTQYF
TRBJ2-1 | TRBV7-3 | . | . | TGTGCCAGCAGCTTAAGTGGGCGGCAGAATGAGCAGTTCTTC | CASSLSGRQNEQFF
TRBJ1-1 | TRBV10-3 | . | once | TGTGCCATCAGTGTTCTGGGAAACACTGAAGCTTTCTTT | CAISVLGNTEAFF
TRBJ2-7 | TRBV7-2 | TRBD2 | . | TGTGCCAGCAGCTTAAAGGTAGCGGGAGGGCGGTACGAGCAGTACTTC | CASSLKVAGGRYEQYF
TRBJ1-1 | TRBV6-5 | . | . | TGTGCCAGCGCCAGGGCCAGGACTGAAGCTTTCTTT | CASARARTEAFF
TRBJ2-5 | TRBV28 | . | . | TGTGCCAGCAGCAACTCCCGACGGGGGTACCAAGAGACCCAGTACTTC | CASSNSRRGYQETQYF
TRBJ1-5 | TRBV19 | TRBD1 | . | TGTGCCAGTAGTATGGACAGGGCGGGTCAGCCCCAGCATTTT | CASSMDRAGQPQHF
TRBJ1-5 | TRBV27 | TRBD1 | . | TGTGCCAGCAGGATAACAGGGGCTCATCAGCCCCAGCATTTT | CASRITGAHQPQHF